The 29 T cell receptor beta chains below were found in one sample sequenced in a study of shared clonotypes between healthy human individuals. Sequenced by immunoSEQ multiplex PCR; TCRdb stores in-frame clones only, minus some. The data hold a few hundred thousand clones, with less than 97% observed a single time. Naive-designated CD8 cells lacked CD45RO, were positively enriched for CCR7, and omitted terminally differentiated effector memory CD45RA+ cells. Material: naive CD8+ T cells sorted from blood. The receptors here all came from a woman aged 30 to 39 in good health.

This clone was detected once. The chain carries TRBV2 and TRBJ2-6, with D possibly being TRBD2 (5 bases). Germline CDR1 is SNHLY and CDR2 is FYNNEI. The CDR3 covers 15 residues. The germline V and J ends were trimmed by 6 bases and 2 bases, with 11 bases remaining between them. Here the CDR3 DNA reads TGTGCCAGCAGGACGGGGATTGCTGGGGCCAACGTCCTGACTTTC. Its protein product is CASRTGIAGANVLTF.

The rearrangement joins TRBV7-8 to TRBJ2-7; no clear D gene. Trimming took 4 bases from V and 3 from J, leaving 4 bases between them. This CDR3 region has 11 residues. Germline CDR1 and CDR2: SGHVS and FQNEAQ. The CDR3: CASSSYYEQYF. As DNA, the CDR3 is TGTGCCAGCAGCTCGTACTACGAGCAGTACTTC.

This chain joins TRBV7-9 and TRBJ2-7, with 10 bases fitting TRBD2. CDR3 length equals 13 residues. The J segment lost 7 bases and the V segment lost 8 bases, leaving 8 bases of the junction unmatched. Germline CDR1 SEHNR, CDR2 FQNEAQ (reference sequence). The CDR3 spells CASARKREGEQYF. For the CDR3, the DNA is TGTGCCAGCGCCCGGAAGCGGGAGGGGGAGCAGTACTTC.

The chain employs TRBV27 and TRBJ2-7, with TRBD2 as a possible D gene (5 bases). Germline CDR1 reads MNHEY; CDR2 reads SMNVEV (reference sequence). V gave up 6 bases and J gave up 7 bases, with 10 bases separating them. This CDR3 spans 11 amino acids. The CDR3 DNA reads as TGTGCCAGCAGGGGAACGGGAGAGCAGTACTTC. It encodes CASRGTGEQYF.

This clone appeared once. DNA of the CDR3: TGCGCCAGCAGCCACCCTGACGGTGGGGGTCAGACCCAGTACTTC. This codes for CASSHPDGGGQTQYF. The chain carries TRBV4-1 and TRBJ2-5, with D perhaps matching TRBD1 or TRBD2 (5 bases each). The CDR3 runs 15 residues. Germline values: CDR1 MGHRA, CDR2 YSYEKL. The V end was cut by 3 bases, the J end by 6 bases, with 17 bases between.

The chain is built from TRBV27 and TRBJ1-1; unclear D gene. Trimming shortened V by 6 bases and J by 0 bases, and 11 bases separated the two germline ends. From germline, CDR1 is MNHEY and CDR2 SMNVEV (reference sequence). This CDR3 is built from 14 residues. CDR3 sequence (DNA): TGTGCCAGCAGGGAGGACCAGATGAACACTGAAGCTTTCTTT. It encodes CASREDQMNTEAFF.

This chain connects TRBV2 to TRBJ2-1; D might be TRBD2 (5 bases). The V end lost 4 bases, the J end lost 2 bases, and 15 bases lay between the germline ends. Germline assignment: CDR1 SNHLY and CDR2 FYNNEI. The CDR3 loop spans 16 amino acids. CDR3 loop: CASSVFRDFTYNEQFF. The CDR3 DNA reads TGTGCCAGCAGTGTGTTCCGGGATTTTACCTACAATGAGCAGTTCTTC.

The chain combines TRBV4-1 with TRBJ2-1, with 9 bases matching TRBD2. Trimming at V came to 0 bases and at J to 0 bases, leaving 12 bases not matched to a gene. The V gene's germline CDR1 is MGHRA and CDR2 YSYEKL. The CDR3 is made up of 20 amino acids. The CDR3 is CASSQEVAGEGRGSYNEQFF. The DNA for the CDR3 is TGCGCCAGCAGCCAAGAAGTAGCGGGAGAGGGGCGCGGCTCCTACAATGAGCAGTTCTTC.

The chain recombines TRBV5-6 with TRBJ2-1, with a weak D call TRBD1 (6 bases). Looked up from germline, CDR1 is SGHDT and CDR2 is YYEEEE. The CDR3 totals 16 residues. V was clipped by 1 base and J by 1 base, with 12 bases between them. The CDR3 DNA reads TGTGCCAGCAGCTTGTCAGGGGCATTATCCTACAATGAGCAGTTCTTC. It translates to CASSLSGALSYNEQFF.

The chain uses TRBV28 and TRBJ2-7; D possibly uses TRBD1 or TRBD2 (5 bases each). V dropped 2 bases and J dropped 5 bases, with 19 bases sitting between them. Germline CDR1 MDHEN, CDR2 SYDVKM. CDR3 length equals 16 residues. The CDR3 DNA sequence: TGTGCCAGCAGTTTAGTAGCCTTGAGGGGAATCCACGAGCAGTACTTC. This codes for CASSLVALRGIHEQYF. The full variable domain, in which reference TRBV28 and TRBJ2-7 provide the parts outside the CDR3, is DVKVTQSSRYLVKRTGEKVFLECVQDMDHENMFWYRQDPGLGLRLIYFSYDVKMKEKGDIPEGYSVSREKKERFSLILESASTNQTSMYLCASSLVALRGIHEQYFGPGTRLTVT.

The V and J genes are TRBV9 and TRBJ2-7; D is perhaps TRBD1 (5 bases). Germline lookup yields CDR1 SGDLS and CDR2 YYNGEE. Deletions cut 4 bases from V and 5 bases from J, with 22 bases between. This CDR3 comprises 16 residues. CDR3 nucleotide sequence: TGTGCCAGCAGCACAACTGACAGCCTTATTCCTCACGAGCAGTACTTC. Translating gives CASSTTDSLIPHEQYF. Full variable domain (rest looked up from reference TRBV9 and TRBJ2-7): DSGVTQTPKHLITATGQRVTLRCSPRSGDLSVYWYQQSLDQGLQFLIQYYNGEERAKGNILERFSAQQFPDLHSELNLSSLELGDSALYFCASSTTDSLIPHEQYFGPGTRLTVT.

This clone was detected once. The chain combines TRBV28 with TRBJ1-5; D possibly corresponds to TRBD1 (5 bases). CDR3 length equals 14 residues. Trimming took 7 bases from V and 5 from J, leaving 15 bases between them. Germline CDR1 reads MDHEN; CDR2 reads SYDVKM. DNA of the CDR3: TGTGCCAGCATGAGGAGCGGGGCTGATCAGCCCCAGCATTTT. It encodes CASMRSGADQPQHF.

The V gene is TRBV4-1, the J gene TRBJ2-1; the match to TRBD1 covers 9 bases. This CDR3 comprises 15 residues. V lost 1 base, J lost 6 bases, and 4 bases stayed unmatched. The germline V gene has CDR1 MGHRA and CDR2 YSYEKL. CDR3 in DNA: TGCGCCAGCAGCCAAGGCCCGGGACAGGGCAATGAGCAGTTCTTC. Encoded protein: CASSQGPGQGNEQFF.

The chain couples TRBV27 to TRBJ2-2, with D maybe TRBD1 (5 bases). The CDR3 is 15 amino acids. The germline CDR1 and CDR2 sequences are MNHEY and SMNVEV (reference sequence). V was pared by 2 bases and J by 2 bases, with 9 bases between. The CDR3 reads CASSLVQANTGELFF. The CDR3 DNA reads as TGTGCCAGCAGTTTAGTACAGGCTAACACCGGGGAGCTGTTTTTT.

The rearrangement uses TRBV13 and TRBJ1-1; no definite D call. V was pared by 1 base and J by 0 bases, with 6 bases between. This CDR3 comprises 14 residues. Germline assignment: CDR1 PRHDT and CDR2 FYEKMQ (reference sequence). In nucleotides, the CDR3 is TGTGCCAGCAGCTTAGAGGTTATGAACACTGAAGCTTTCTTT. Translation gives CASSLEVMNTEAFF.

The chain links TRBV15 to TRBJ1-2; 8 positions agree with TRBD1. J lost 2 bases, V lost 2 bases, and 7 bases had no gene match. Germline CDR1 and CDR2: LNHNV and YYDKDF (reference sequence). The CDR3 is 16 amino acids. The CDR3 loop is CATSRTKDRANYGYTF. For the CDR3, the DNA is TGTGCCACCAGCAGAACGAAGGACAGGGCCAACTATGGCTACACCTTC.

This clone showed up just once. This chain connects TRBV7-9 to TRBJ2-1, with D perhaps matching TRBD1 (5 bases). V was clipped by 6 bases and J by 5 bases, with 14 bases between them. Per germline, CDR1 SEHNR and CDR2 FQNEAQ (reference sequence). CDR3 length: 14 amino acids. The CDR3 loop reads CASRTQGPHNEQFF. Written as DNA, the CDR3 is TGTGCCAGCAGAACGCAGGGTCCCCACAATGAGCAGTTCTTC.

This clone was detected once. The chain combines TRBV5-6 with TRBJ2-7; 8 positions agree with TRBD2. The V gene end was trimmed by 0 bases and the J gene end by 12 bases; junction bases not matched to a gene: 17. The germline V gene encodes CDR1 SGHDT and CDR2 YYEEEE. The CDR3 totals 16 residues. The CDR3 DNA sequence: TGTGCCAGCAGCTTGGGAGGGGCCAGCGGGAGCCTAAGGTGGTACTTC. Its translation is CASSLGGASGSLRWYF. The whole variable domain, filled in from reference TRBV5-6 and TRBJ2-7, reads DAGVTQSPTHLIKTRGQQVTLRCSPKSGHDTVSWYQQALGQGPQFIFQYYEEEERQRGNFPDRFSGHQFPNYSSELNVNALLLGDSALYLCASSLGGASGSLRWYFGPGTRLTVT.

The chain employs TRBV28 and TRBJ2-3, with no clear D. The CDR3 covers 14 residues. Deletions cut 6 bases from V and 2 bases from J, with 12 bases between. Germline values: CDR1 MDHEN, CDR2 SYDVKM. CDR3 region: CASSDQQNTDTQYF. CDR3 DNA sequence: TGTGCCAGCAGCGACCAACAGAACACAGATACGCAGTATTTT. The complete variable domain, with remaining parts taken from reference TRBV28 and TRBJ2-3, reads DVKVTQSSRYLVKRTGEKVFLECVQDMDHENMFWYRQDPGLGLRLIYFSYDVKMKEKGDIPEGYSVSREKKERFSLILESASTNQTSMYLCASSDQQNTDTQYFGPGTRLTVL.

The chain joins TRBV5-1 to TRBJ2-1; D may be TRBD2 (6 bases). The CDR3 runs 15 residues. Per the germline V gene, CDR1 is SGHRS and CDR2 is YFSETQ. Trimming left V 0 bases short and J 4 bases short, with 11 bases between. The CDR3 sequence is CASSLAPGEYNEQFF. CDR3 bases: TGCGCCAGCAGCTTGGCCCCGGGGGAATACAATGAGCAGTTCTTC.

V and J are TRBV5-6 and TRBJ2-3, with 11 bases lining up with TRBD2. The CDR3 runs to 14 residues. CDR1 SGHDT and CDR2 YYEEEE come from the germline V gene. V lost 6 bases, J lost 6 bases, and 6 bases stayed unmatched. The CDR3 sequence: CASKTSGSGDTQYF. CDR3 in DNA: TGTGCCAGCAAAACTAGCGGGAGTGGGGATACGCAGTATTTT.

This rearrangement joins TRBV11-2 to TRBJ2-3; tentatively, D is TRBD1 (6 bases). The CDR3 extends over 14 amino acids. CDR1 is SGHAT, CDR2 FQNNGV, per germline. The ends were cut back, 6 bases at V and 3 bases at J, with 13 bases in the middle. The CDR3 region is CASRGTKDTDTQYF. The CDR3 DNA sequence: TGTGCCAGCAGAGGGACAAAAGATACAGATACGCAGTATTTT.

The chain employs TRBV14 and TRBJ1-1; unclear D gene. CDR3 length: 12 amino acids. Germline-derived CDR1 and CDR2 are SGHDN and FVKESK. V was shortened by 0 bases and J by 11 bases, with 10 bases between the two germline ends. The CDR3 is CASSQEGVVAFF. CDR3 bases: TGTGCCAGCAGCCAAGAAGGAGTGGTCGCTTTCTTT.

This sequence joins TRBV4-1 and TRBJ1-5; no clear D. Between the trimmed V and J ends, which lost 2 bases and 2 bases, there was a span of 7 bases. Germline CDR1 MGHRA, CDR2 YSYEKL. The CDR3 has 14 amino acids. CDR3 sequence (DNA): TGCGCCAGCAGCCAACGGCAGGGCAATCAGCCCCAGCATTTT. Protein sequence: CASSQRQGNQPQHF.

The chain has TRBV25-1 and TRBJ2-7; D might be TRBD1 (5 bases). The CDR3 totals 14 residues. Germline V gives CDR1 MGHDK, CDR2 SYGVNS. V lost 1 base and J lost 5, with 12 bases in between. As DNA, the CDR3 is TGTGCCAGCAGTGAATTGGGTCAGGGTAACGAGCAGTACTTC. Its protein product is CASSELGQGNEQYF.

The V call is TRBV6-5, the J call TRBJ2-7; tentatively, D is TRBD1 (5 bases). Germline assignment: CDR1 MNHEY and CDR2 SVGAGI. Trimming removed 8 bases from V and 4 bases from J, with 9 bases in between. This CDR3 has 11 residues. CDR3 amino acids: CASGRGYEQYF. Here the CDR3 DNA reads TGTGCCAGCGGAAGGGGTTACGAGCAGTACTTC.

J is TRBJ2-7 and V is TRBV28; 8 bases line up with TRBD2. V shed 2 bases, J shed 4 bases, and the junction held 10 bases outside the gene matches. Per germline, CDR1 MDHEN and CDR2 SYDVKM. This CDR3 spans 16 amino acids. CDR3 loop: CASSLLYGREYYEQYF. For the CDR3, the DNA is TGTGCCAGCAGTTTACTTTACGGGAGGGAATATTACGAGCAGTACTTC.

The rearrangement links TRBV18 to TRBJ1-2, with D possibly being TRBD1 (5 bases). The CDR3 covers 12 residues. Trimming cost V 3 bases and J 7 bases, with 9 bases left between them. CDR1 KGHSH and CDR2 LQKENI come from the germline V gene. CDR3 coding DNA: TGTGCCAGCTCACCTGAGGGGCCTGGCTACACCTTC. Amino acids: CASSPEGPGYTF.

V is TRBV4-1 and J is TRBJ2-1; 7 bases match TRBD2. Unmatched junction bases numbered 11, after V lost 0 bases and J lost 3 bases. Germline V lookup: CDR1 MGHRA, CDR2 YSYEKL. The CDR3 is 18 amino acids. CDR3 sequence: CASSQDPPLQRGYNEQFF. The CDR3 DNA sequence: TGCGCCAGCAGCCAAGATCCCCCTTTACAGCGGGGCTACAATGAGCAGTTCTTC.